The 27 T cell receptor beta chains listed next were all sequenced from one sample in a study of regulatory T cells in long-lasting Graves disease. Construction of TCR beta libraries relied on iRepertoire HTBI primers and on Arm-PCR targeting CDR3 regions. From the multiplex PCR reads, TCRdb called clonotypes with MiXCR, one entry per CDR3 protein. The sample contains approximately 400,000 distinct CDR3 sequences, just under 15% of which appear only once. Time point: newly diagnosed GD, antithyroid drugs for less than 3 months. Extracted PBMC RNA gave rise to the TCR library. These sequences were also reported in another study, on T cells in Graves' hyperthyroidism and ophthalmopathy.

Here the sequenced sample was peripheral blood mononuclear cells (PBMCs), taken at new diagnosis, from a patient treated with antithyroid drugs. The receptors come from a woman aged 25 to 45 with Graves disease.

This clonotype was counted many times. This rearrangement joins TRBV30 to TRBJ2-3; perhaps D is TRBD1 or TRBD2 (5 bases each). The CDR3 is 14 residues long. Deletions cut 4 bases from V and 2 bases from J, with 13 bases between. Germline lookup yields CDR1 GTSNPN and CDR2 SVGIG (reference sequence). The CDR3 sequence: CAWIPGDHTDTQYF. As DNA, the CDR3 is TGTGCCTGGATCCCCGGGGACCACACAGATACGCAGTATTTT.

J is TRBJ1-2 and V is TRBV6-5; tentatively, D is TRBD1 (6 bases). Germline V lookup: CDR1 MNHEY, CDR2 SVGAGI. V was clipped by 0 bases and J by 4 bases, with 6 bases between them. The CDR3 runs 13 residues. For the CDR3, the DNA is TGTGCCAGCAGTTACTCGACAGGCTATGGCTACACCTTC. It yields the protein CASSYSTGYGYTF.

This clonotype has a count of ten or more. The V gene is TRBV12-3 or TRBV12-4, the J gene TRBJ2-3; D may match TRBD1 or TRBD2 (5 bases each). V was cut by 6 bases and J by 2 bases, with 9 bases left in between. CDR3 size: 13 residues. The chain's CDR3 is CASRPGTTDTQYF. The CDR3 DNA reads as TGTGCCAGCAGACCCGGGACCACAGATACGCAGTATTTT.

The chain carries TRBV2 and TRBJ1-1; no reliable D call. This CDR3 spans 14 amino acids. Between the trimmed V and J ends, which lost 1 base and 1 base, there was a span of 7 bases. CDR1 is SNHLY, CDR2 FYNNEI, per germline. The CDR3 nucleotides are TGTGCCAGCAGTGAAGTCCGTAGGAACACTGAAGCTTTCTTT. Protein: CASSEVRRNTEAFF. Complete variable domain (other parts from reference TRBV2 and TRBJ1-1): EPEVTQTPSHQVTQMGQEVILRCVPISNHLYFYWYRQILGQKVEFLVSFYNNEISEKSEIFDDQFSVERPDGSNFTLKIRSTKLEDSAMYFCASSEVRRNTEAFFGQGTRLTVV.

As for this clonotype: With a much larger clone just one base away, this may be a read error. CDR3 sequence: CASGLVRNDAEGSYEQFF. The CDR3 DNA is TGTGCTAGTGGTTTGGTACGAAACGACGCGGAGGGCTCCTACGAGCAGTTCTTC. The gene calls are TRBV12-5 and TRBJ2-1, with D perhaps TRBD2 (6 bases). The CDR3 extends over 18 amino acids. Trimming pared 0 bases from V and 10 bases from J, leaving 25 bases between. Germline CDR1 LGHNT, CDR2 FRNRAP.

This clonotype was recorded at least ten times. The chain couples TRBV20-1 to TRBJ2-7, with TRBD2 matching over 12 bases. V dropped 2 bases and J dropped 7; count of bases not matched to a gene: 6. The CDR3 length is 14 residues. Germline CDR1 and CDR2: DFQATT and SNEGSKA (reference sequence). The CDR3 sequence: CSARLAGGPEEQYF. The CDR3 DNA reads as TGCAGTGCTAGACTAGCGGGAGGGCCCGAGGAGCAGTACTTC.

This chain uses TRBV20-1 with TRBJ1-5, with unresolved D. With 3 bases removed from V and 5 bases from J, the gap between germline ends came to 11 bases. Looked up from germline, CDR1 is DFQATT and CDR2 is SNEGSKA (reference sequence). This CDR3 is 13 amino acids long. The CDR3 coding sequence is TGCAGTGCTAGTTTACAGCCCTATCAGCCCCAGCATTTT. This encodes CSASLQPYQPQHF.

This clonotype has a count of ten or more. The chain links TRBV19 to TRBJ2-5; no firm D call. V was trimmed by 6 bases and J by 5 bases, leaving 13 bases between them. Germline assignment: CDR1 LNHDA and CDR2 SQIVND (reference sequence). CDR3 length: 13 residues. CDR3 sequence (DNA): TGTGCCAGTAGAGTGGCGGCCGGGGAGACCCAGTACTTC. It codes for CASRVAAGETQYF.

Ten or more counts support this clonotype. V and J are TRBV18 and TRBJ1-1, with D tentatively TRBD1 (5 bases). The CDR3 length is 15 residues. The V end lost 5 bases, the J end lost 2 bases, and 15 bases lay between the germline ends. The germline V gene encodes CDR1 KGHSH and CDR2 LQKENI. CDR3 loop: CASSGAAPGNTEAFF. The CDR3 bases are TGTGCCAGCTCAGGGGCGGCCCCAGGCAACACTGAAGCTTTCTTT.

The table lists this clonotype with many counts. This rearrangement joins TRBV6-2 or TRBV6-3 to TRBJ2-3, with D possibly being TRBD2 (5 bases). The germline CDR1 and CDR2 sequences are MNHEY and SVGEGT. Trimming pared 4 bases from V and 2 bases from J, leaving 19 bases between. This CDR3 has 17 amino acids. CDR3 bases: TGTGCCAGCAGTTTACTAGAGGACCCCTCCCACACAGATACGCAGTATTTT. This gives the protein CASSLLEDPSHTDTQYF.

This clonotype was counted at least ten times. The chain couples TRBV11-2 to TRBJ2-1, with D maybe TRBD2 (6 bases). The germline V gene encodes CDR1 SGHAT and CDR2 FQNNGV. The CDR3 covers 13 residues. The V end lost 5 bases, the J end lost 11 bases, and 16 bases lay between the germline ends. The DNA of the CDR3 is TGTGCCAGCAGCCCCCGGGACTTGTCCCAGCAGTTCTTC. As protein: CASSPRDLSQQFF.

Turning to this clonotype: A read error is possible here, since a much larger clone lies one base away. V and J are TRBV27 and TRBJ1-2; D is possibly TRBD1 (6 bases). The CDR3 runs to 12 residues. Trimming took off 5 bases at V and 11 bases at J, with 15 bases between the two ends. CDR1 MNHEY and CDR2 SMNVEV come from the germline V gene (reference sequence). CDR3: CASSGGGPGYTF. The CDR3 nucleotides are TGTGCCAGCAGTGGAGGGGGACCCGGTTACACCTTC.

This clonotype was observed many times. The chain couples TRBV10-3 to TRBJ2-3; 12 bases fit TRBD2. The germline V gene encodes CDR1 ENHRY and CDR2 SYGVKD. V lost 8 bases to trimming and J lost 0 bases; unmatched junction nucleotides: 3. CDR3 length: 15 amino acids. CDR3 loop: CAIYLAGGSTDTQYF. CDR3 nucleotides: TGTGCCATCTACCTAGCGGGAGGGAGCACAGATACGCAGTATTTT.

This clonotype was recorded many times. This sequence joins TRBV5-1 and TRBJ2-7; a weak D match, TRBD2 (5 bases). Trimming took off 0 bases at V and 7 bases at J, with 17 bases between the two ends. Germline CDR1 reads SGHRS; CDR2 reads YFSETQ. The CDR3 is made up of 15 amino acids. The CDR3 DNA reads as TGCGCCAGCAGCTTGGTGGGTTCCGCGGAGGTAGAGCAGTACTTC. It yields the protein CASSLVGSAEVEQYF.

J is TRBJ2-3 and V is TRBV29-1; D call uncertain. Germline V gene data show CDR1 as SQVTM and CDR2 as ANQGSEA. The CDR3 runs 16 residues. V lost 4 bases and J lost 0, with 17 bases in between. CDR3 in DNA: TGCAGCGTTGCGTTTACCTTTGGCAGAAGCACAGATACGCAGTATTTT. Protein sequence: CSVAFTFGRSTDTQYF.

The CDR3 coding sequence is TGTGCCAGCAGCTTGCCCGGGACCAACACTGAAGCTTTCTTT. As protein: CASSLPGTNTEAFF. The chain couples TRBV5-4 to TRBJ1-1, with D perhaps matching TRBD1 (5 bases). Looked up from germline, CDR1 is SGHNT and CDR2 is YYREEE (reference sequence). This CDR3 region has 14 residues. The germline V and J ends were trimmed by 1 base and 2 bases, with 9 bases remaining between them.

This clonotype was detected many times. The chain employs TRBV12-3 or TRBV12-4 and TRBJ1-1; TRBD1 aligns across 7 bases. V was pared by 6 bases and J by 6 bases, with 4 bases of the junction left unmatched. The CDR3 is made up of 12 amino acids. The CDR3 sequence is CASSSRGAEAFF. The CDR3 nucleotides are TGTGCCAGCAGCAGCAGGGGGGCTGAAGCTTTCTTT.

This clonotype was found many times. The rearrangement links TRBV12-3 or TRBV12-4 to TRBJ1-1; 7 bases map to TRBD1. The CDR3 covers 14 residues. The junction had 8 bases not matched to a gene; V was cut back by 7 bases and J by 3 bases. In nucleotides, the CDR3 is TGTGCCAGCATCCTAACAGGGGCGGACACTGAAGCTTTCTTT. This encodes CASILTGADTEAFF.

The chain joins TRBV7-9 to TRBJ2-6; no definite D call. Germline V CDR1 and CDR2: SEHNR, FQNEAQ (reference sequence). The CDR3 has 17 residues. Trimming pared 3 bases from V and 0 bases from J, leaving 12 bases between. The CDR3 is CASSFFVANSGANVLTF. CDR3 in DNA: TGTGCCAGCAGCTTCTTTGTGGCAAACTCTGGGGCCAACGTCCTGACTTTC. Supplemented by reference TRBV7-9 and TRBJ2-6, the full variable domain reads DTGVSQNPRHKITKRGQNVTFRCDPISEHNRLYWYRQTLGQGPEFLTYFQNEAQLEKSRLLSDRFSAERPKGSFSTLEIQRTEQGDSAMYLCASSFFVANSGANVLTFGAGSRLTVL.

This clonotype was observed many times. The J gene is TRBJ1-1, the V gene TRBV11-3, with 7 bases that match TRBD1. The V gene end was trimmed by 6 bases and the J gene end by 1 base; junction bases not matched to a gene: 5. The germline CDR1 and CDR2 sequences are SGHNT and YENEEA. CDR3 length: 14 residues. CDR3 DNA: TGTGCCAGCAGGTTGACAGGGCGGAACACTGAAGCTTTCTTT. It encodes CASRLTGRNTEAFF.

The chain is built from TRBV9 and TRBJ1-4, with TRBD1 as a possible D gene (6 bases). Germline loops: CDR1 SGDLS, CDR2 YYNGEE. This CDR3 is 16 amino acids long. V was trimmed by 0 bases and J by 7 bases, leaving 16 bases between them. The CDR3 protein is CASSVAPGGAGEKLFF. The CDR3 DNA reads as TGTGCCAGCAGCGTAGCTCCCGGGGGCGCAGGTGAAAAACTGTTTTTT.

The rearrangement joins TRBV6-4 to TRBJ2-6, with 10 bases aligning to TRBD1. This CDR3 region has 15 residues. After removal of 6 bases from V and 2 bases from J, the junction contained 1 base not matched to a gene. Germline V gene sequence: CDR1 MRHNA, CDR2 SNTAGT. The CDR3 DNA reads TGTGCCAGCAGCGGGACAGGGGCTGGGGCCAACGTCCTGACTTTC. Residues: CASSGTGAGANVLTF.

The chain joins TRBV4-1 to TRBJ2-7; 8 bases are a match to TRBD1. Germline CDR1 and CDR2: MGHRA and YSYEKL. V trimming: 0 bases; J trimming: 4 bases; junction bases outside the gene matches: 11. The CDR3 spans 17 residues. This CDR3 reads CASSQEGPGTGDYEQYF. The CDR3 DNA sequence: TGCGCCAGCAGCCAAGAAGGGCCCGGGACAGGTGATTACGAGCAGTACTTC.

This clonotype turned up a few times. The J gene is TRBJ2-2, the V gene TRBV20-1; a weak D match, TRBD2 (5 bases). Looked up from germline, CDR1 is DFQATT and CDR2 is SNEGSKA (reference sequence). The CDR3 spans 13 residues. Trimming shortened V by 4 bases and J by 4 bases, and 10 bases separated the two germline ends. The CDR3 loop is CSATRASTGELFF. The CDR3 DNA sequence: TGCAGTGCTACGAGGGCTTCCACCGGGGAGCTGTTTTTT.

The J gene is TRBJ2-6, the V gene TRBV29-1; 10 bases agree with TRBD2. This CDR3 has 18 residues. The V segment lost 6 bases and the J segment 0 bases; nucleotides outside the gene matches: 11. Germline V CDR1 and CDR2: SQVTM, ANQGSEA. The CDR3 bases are TGCAGCGTGGTTTACGGGACTAGCGCTCTCTCTGGGGCCAACGTCCTGACTTTC. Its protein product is CSVVYGTSALSGANVLTF.

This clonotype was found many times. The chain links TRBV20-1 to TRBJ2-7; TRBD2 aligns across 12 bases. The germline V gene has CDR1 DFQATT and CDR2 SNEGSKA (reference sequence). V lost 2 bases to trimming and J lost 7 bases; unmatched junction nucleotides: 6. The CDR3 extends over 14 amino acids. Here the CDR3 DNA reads TGCAGTGCTAGAAGACTAGCGGGAGTGTGGGAGCAGTACTTC. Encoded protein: CSARRLAGVWEQYF.

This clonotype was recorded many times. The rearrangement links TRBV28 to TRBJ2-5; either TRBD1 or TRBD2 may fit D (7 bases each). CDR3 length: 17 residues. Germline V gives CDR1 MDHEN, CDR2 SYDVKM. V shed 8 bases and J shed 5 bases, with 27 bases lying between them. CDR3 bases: TGTGCCAGCGAGGCGTTCGAGGGGGCGGGAGTAAGGGAGACCCAGTACTTC. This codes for CASEAFEGAGVRETQYF.